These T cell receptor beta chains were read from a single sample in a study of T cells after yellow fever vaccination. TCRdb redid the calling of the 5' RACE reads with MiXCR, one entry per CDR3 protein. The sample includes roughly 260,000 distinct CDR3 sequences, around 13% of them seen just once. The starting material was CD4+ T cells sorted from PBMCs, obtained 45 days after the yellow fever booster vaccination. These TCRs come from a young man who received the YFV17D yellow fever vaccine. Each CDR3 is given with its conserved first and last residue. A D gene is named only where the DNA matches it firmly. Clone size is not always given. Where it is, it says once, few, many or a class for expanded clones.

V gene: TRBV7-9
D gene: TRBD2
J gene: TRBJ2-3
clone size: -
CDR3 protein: CASSSGLILAHTQYF
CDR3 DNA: TGTGCCAGCAGCTCCGGACTGATACTAGCGCATACGCAGTATTTT

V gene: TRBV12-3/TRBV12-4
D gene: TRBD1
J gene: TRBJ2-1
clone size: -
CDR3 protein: CASSTSYRGLDNEQFF
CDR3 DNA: TGTGCCAGCAGCACCTCATACAGGGGGCTGGACAATGAGCAGTTCTTC

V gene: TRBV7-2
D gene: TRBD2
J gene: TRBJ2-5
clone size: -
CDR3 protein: CASNPSGSQETQYF
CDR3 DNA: TGTGCCAGCAATCCTAGCGGGTCGCAAGAGACCCAGTACTTC

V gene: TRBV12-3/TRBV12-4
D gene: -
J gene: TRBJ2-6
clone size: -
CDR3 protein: CASSFWGAGANVLTF
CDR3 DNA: TGTGCCAGCAGTTTTTGGGGGGCTGGGGCCAACGTCCTGACTTTC

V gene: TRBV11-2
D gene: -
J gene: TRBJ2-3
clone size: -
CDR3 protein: CASSLDGRLSTDTQYF
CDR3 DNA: TGTGCCAGCAGCTTAGATGGGAGGCTCAGCACAGATACGCAGTATTTT

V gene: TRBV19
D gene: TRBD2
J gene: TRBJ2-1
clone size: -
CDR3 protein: CASNRAAGVPNEQFF
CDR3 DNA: TGTGCCAGTAACCGTGCAGCGGGAGTACCGAATGAGCAGTTCTTC

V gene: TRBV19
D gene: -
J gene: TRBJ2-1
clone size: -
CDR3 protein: CASSIGGTLSSSLYNEQFF
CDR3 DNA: TGTGCCAGTAGTATAGGAGGGACGCTCTCGTCCAGCCTGTACAATGAGCAGTTCTTC

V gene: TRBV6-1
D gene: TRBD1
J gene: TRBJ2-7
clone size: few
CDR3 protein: CASSPGTGGTYEQYF
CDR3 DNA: TGTGCCAGCAGCCCCGGGACAGGGGGGACCTACGAGCAGTACTTC

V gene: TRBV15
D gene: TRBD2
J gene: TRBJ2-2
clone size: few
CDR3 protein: CATSRVLARGELFF
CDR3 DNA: TGTGCCACCAGCAGAGTACTAGCGAGAGGGGAGCTGTTTTTT

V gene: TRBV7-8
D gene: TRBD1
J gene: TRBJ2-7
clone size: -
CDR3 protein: CASSPVDRGVGEQYF
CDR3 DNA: TGTGCCAGCAGCCCGGTGGACAGGGGCGTTGGGGAGCAGTACTTC

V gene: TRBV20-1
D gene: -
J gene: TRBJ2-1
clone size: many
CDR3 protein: CSAEGQRNYNEQFF
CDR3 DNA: TGCAGTGCCGAGGGCCAGCGGAACTACAATGAGCAGTTCTTC

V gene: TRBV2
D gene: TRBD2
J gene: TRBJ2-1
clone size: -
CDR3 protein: CASSGLAANNEQFF
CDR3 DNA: TGTGCCAGCAGCGGACTAGCGGCTAACAATGAGCAGTTCTTC

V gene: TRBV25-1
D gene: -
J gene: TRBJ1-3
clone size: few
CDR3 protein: CASSWGTGNTIYF
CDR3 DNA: TGTGCCAGCAGTTGGGGAACTGGAAACACCATATATTTT